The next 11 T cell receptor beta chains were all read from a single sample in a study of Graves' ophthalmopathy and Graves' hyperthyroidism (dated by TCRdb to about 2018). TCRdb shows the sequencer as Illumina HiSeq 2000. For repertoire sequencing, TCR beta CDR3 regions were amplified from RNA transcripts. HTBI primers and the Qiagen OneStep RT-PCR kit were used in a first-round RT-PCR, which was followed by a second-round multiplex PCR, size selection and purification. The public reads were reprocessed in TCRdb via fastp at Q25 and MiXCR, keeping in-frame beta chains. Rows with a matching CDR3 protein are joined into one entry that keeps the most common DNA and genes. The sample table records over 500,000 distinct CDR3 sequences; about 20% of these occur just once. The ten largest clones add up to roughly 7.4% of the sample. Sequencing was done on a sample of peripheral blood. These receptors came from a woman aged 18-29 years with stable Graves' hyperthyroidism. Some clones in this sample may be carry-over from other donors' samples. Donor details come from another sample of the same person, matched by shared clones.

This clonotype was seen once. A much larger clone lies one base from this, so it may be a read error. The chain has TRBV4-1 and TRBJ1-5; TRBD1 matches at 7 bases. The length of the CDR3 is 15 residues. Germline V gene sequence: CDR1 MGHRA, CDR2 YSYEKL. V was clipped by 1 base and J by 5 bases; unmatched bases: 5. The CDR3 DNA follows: TGCGCCAGCAGCCAAGGACAGGGTTTAGATCAGCCCCAGCATTTT. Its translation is CASSQGQGLDQPQHF.

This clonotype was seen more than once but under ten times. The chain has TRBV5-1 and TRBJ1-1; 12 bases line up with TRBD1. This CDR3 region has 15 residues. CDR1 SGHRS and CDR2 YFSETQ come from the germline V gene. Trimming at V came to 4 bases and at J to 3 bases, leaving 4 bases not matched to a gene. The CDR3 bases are TGCGCCAGCAGCGGGGGGACAGGGGGCGACACTGAAGCTTTCTTT. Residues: CASSGGTGGDTEAFF.

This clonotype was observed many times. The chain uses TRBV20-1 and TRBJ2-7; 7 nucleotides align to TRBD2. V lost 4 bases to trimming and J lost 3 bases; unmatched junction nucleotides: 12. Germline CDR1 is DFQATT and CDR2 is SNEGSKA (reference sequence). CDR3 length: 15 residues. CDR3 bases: TGCAGTGCTACAGAGTGGGGGGGTGTGGACTACGAGCAGTACTTC. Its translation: CSATEWGGVDYEQYF.

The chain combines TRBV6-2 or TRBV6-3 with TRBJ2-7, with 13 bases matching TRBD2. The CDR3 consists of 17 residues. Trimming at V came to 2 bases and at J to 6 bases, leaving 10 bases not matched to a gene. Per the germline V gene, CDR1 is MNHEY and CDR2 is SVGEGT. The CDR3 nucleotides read TGTGCCAGCAGTTACGGGACTAGCGGGAACCCCGGCGTCGAGCAGTACTTC. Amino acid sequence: CASSYGTSGNPGVEQYF.

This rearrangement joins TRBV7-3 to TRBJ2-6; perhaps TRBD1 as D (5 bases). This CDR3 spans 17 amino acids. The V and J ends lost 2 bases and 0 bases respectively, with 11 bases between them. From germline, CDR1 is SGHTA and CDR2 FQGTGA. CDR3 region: CASSLDSFSSGANVLTF. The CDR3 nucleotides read TGTGCCAGCAGCTTAGACAGTTTTTCCTCTGGGGCCAACGTCCTGACTTTC.

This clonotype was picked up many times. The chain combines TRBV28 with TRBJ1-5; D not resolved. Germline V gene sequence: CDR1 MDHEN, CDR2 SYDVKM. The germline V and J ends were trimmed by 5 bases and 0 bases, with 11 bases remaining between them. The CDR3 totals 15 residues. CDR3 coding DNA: TGTGCCAGCAGTAGGACGTTATATAGCAATCAGCCCCAGCATTTT. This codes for CASSRTLYSNQPQHF.

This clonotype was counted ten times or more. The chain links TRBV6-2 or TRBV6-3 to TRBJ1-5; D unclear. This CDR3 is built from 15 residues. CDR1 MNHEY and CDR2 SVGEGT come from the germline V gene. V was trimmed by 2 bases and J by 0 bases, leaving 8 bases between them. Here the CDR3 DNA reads TGTGCCAGCAGTTACGGCCAACGTAGCAATCAGCCCCAGCATTTT. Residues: CASSYGQRSNQPQHF.

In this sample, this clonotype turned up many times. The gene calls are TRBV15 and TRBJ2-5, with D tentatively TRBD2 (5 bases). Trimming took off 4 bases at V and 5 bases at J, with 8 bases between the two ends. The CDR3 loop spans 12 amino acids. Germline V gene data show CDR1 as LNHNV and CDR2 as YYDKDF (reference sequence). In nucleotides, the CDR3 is TGTGCCACCAGCACGGGGAGCGAGACCCAGTACTTC. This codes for CATSTGSETQYF.

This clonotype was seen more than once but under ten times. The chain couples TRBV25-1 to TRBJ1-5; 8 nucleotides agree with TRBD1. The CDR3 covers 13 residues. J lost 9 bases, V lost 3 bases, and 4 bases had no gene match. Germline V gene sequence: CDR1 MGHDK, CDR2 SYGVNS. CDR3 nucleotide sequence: TGTGCCAGCAGTGATACAGGGGGTCGGCCCCAGCATTTT. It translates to CASSDTGGRPQHF.

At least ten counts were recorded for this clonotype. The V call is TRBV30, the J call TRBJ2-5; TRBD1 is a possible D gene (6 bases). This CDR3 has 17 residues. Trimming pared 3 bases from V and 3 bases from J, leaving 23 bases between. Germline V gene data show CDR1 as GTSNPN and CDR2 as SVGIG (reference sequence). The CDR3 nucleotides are TGTGCCTGGAGGCAGGGGTTAAGCCCATCCCTCGAAGAGACCCAGTACTTC. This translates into CAWRQGLSPSLEETQYF.

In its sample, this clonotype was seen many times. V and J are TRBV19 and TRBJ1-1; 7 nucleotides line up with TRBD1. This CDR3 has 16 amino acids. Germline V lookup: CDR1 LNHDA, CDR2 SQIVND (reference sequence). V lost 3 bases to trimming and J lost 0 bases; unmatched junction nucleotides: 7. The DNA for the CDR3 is TGTGCCAGTAGTATCGGTACAGGGGCCCTGAACACTGAAGCTTTCTTT. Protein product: CASSIGTGALNTEAFF.